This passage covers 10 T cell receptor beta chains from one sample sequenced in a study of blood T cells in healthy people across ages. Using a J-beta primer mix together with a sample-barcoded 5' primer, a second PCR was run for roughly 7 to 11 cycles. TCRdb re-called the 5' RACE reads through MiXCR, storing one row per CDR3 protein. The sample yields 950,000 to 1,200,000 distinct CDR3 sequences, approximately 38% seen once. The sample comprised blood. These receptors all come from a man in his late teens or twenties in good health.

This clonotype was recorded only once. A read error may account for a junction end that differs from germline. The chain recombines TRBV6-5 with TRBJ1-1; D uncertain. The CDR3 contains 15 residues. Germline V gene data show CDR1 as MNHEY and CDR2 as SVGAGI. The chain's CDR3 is CASSYSVSLNTGAFF. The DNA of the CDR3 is TGTGCCAGCAGTTACTCGGTCAGCTTGAACACTGGAGCTTTCTTT.

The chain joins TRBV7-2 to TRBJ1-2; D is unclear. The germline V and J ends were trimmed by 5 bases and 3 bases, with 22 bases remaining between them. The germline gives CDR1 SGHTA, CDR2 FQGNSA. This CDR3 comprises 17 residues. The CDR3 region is CASSPNNDRAEDYGYTF. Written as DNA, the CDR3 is TGTGCCAGCAGCCCCAACAATGACCGGGCAGAGGACTATGGCTACACCTTC.

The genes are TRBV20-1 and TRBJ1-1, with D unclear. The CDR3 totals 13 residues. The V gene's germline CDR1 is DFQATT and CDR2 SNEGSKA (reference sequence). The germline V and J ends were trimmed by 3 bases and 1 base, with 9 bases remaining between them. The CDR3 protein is CSASQYGNTEAFF. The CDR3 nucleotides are TGCAGTGCTAGCCAGTATGGGAACACTGAAGCTTTCTTT.

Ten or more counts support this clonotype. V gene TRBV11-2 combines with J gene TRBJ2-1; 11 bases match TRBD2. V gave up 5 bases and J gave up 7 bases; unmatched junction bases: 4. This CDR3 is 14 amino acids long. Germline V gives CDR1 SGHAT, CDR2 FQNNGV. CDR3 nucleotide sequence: TGTGCCAGCAGCCCGACTAGCGGGGTAAATGAGCAGTTCTTC. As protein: CASSPTSGVNEQFF.

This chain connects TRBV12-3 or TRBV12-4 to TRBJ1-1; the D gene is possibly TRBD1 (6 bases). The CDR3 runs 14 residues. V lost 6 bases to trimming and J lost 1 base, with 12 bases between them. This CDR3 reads CASRVPGQNTEAFF. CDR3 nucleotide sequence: TGTGCCAGCAGGGTCCCGGGACAGAACACTGAAGCTTTCTTT.

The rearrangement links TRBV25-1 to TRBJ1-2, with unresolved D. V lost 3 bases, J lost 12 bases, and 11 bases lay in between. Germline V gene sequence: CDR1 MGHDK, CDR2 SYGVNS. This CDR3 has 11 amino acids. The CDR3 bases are TGTGCCAGCAGTGACTTAAAGGACGACACCTTC. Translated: CASSDLKDDTF.

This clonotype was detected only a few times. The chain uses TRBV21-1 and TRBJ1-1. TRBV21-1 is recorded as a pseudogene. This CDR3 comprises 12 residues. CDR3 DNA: TGTGCCAGCAGCAAGGATAACACTGAAGCTTTCTTT. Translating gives CASSKDNTEAFF.

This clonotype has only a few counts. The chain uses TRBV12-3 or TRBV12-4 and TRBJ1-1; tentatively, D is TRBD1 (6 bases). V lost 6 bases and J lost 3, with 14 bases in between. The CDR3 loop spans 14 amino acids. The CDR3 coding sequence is TGTGCCAGCAGCCCCCCTAGGACAGACACTGAAGCTTTCTTT. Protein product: CASSPPRTDTEAFF.

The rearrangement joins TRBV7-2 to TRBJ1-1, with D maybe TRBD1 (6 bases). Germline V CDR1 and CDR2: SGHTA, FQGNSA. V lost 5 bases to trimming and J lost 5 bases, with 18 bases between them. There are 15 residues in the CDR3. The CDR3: CASSEKLQGRTEAFF. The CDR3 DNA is TGTGCCAGCAGCGAAAAACTACAGGGTAGGACTGAAGCTTTCTTT.

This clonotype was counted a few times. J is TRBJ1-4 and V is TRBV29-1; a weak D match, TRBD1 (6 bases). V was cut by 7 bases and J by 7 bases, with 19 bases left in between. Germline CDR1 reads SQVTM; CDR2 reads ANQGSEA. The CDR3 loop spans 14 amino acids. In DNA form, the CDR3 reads TGCAGCGCCACTGGGGGGGGGCAGAGTGAAAAACTGTTTTTT. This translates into CSATGGGQSEKLFF.